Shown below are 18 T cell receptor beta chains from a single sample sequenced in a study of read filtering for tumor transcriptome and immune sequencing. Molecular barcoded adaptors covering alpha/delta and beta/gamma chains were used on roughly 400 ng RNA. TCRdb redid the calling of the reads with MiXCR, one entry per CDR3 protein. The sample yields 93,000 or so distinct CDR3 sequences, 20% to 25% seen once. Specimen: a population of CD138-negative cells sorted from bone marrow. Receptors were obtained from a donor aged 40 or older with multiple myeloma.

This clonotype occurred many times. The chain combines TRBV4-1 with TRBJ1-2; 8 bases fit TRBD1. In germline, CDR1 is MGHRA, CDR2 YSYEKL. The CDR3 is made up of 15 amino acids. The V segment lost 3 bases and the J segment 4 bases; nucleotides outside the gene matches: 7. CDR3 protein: CASSQPRTGFYGYTF. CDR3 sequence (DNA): TGCGCCAGCAGCCAGCCCAGGACAGGGTTCTATGGCTACACCTTC.

The chain's CDR3 is CASSIGQAQPQHF. The CDR3 region has the DNA TGTGCCAGCAGTATAGGACAGGCTCAGCCCCAGCATTTT. The chain is built from TRBV25-1 and TRBJ1-5, with 7 bases lining up with TRBD1. The V gene's germline CDR1 is MGHDK and CDR2 SYGVNS. The CDR3 runs to 13 residues. The V and J ends lost 5 bases and 6 bases, in that order; junction bases with no gene match: 4.

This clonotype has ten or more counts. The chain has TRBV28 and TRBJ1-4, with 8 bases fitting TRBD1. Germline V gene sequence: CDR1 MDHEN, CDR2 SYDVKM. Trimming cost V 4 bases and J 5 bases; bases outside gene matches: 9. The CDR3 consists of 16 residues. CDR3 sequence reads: CASSWVPGQVNEKLFF. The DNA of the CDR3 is TGTGCCAGCAGTTGGGTACCGGGACAGGTGAATGAAAAACTGTTTTTT.

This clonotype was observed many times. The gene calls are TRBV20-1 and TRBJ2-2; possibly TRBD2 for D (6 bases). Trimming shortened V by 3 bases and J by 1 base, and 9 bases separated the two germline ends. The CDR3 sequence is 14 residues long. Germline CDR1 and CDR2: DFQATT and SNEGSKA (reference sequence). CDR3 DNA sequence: TGCAGTGCTAGGGGTAGCGGGAACACCGGGGAGCTGTTTTTT. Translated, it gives CSARGSGNTGELFF.

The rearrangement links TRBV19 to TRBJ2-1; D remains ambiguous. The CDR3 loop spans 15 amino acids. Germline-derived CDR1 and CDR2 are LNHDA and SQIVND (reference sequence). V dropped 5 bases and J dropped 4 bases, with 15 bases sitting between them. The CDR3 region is CASSQQRTLYNEQFF. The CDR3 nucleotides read TGTGCCAGTAGTCAACAGAGGACGTTATACAATGAGCAGTTCTTC.

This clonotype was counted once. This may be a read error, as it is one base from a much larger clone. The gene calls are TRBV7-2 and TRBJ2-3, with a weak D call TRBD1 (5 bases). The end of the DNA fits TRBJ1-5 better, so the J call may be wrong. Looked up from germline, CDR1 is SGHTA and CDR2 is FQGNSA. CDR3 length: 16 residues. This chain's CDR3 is CASSLEVGTYTDTQHF. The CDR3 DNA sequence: TGTGCCAGCAGCTTAGAGGTCGGGACCTACACAGATACGCAGCATTTT.

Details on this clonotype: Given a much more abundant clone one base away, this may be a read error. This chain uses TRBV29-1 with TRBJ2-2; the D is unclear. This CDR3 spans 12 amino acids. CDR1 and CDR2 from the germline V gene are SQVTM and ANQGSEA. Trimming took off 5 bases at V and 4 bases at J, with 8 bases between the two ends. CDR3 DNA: TGCAGCGTTTCAAAGAGCACCGGGGAGCTGTTTTTT. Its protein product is CSVSKSTGELFF.

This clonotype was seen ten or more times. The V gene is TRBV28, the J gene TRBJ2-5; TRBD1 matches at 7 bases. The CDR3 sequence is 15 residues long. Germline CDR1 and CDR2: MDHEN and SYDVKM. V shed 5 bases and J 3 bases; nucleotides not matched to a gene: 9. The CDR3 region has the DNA TGTGCCAGCAGTCAACAGGGGTTTATAGAAGAGACCCAGTACTTC. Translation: CASSQQGFIEETQYF.

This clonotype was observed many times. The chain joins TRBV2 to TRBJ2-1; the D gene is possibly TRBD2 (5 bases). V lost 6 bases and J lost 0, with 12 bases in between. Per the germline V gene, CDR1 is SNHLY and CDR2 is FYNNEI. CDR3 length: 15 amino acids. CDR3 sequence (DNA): TGTGCCAGCAGGAAAGGGAGCAGCTCCTACAATGAGCAGTTCTTC. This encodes CASRKGSSSYNEQFF.

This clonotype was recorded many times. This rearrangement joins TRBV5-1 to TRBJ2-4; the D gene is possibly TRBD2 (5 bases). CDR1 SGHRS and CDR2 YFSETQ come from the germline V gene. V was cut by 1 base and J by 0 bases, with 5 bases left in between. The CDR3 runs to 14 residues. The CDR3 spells CASSLRGAKNIQYF. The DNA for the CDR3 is TGCGCCAGCAGCTTGCGGGGAGCCAAAAACATTCAGTACTTC.

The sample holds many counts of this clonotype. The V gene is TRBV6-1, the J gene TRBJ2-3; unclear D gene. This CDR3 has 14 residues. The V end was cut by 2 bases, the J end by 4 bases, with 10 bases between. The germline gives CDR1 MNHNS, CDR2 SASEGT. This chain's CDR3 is CASSELVVSDTQYF. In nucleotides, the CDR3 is TGTGCCAGCAGTGAATTAGTGGTCTCAGATACGCAGTATTTT.

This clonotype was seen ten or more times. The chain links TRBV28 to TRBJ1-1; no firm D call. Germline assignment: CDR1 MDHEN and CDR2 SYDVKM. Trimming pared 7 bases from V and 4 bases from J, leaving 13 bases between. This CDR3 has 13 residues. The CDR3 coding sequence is TGTGCCAGCACGGTGGGAGTCGGCACTGAAGCTTTCTTT. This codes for CASTVGVGTEAFF.

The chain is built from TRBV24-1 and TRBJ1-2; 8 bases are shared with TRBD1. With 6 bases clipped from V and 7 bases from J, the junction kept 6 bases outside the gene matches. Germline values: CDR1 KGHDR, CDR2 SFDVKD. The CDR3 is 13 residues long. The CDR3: CATSYSGGSGYTF. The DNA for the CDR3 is TGTGCCACCAGTTATTCAGGGGGCAGTGGCTACACCTTC.

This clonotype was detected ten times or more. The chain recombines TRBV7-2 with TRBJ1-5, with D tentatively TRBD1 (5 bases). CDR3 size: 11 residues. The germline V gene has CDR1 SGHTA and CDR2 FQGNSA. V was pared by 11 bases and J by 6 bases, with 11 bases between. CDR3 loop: CAEQGGQPQHF. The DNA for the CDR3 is TGTGCCGAGCAGGGCGGTCAGCCCCAGCATTTT.

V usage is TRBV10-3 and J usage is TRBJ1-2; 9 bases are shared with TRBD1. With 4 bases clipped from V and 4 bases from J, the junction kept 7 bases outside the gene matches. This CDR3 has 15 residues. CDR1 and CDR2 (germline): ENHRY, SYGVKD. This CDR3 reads CAISARDRDTYGYTF. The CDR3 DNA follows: TGTGCCATCAGTGCGAGGGACAGGGACACCTATGGCTACACCTTC.

This CDR3 is CASSQVQRNTEAFF. The CDR3 coding sequence is TGCGCCAGCAGCCAAGTACAGCGAAACACTGAAGCTTTCTTT. This chain links TRBV4-1 with TRBJ1-1, with no clear D. The V end lost 1 base, the J end lost 2 bases, and 8 bases lay between the germline ends. CDR3 size: 14 residues. CDR1 and CDR2 (germline): MGHRA, YSYEKL.

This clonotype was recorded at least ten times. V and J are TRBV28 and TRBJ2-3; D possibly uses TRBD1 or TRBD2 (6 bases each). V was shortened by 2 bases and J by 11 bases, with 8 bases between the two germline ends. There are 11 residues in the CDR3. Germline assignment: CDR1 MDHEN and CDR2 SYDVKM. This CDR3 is CASSLRGVQYF. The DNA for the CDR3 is TGTGCCAGCAGTTTAAGGGGGGTGCAGTATTTT.

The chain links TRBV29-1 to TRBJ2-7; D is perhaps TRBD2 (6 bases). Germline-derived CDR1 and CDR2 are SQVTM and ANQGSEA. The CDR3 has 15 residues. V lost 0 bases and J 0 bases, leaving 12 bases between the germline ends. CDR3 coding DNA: TGCAGCGTTGAAGATCGGAGGGGCGCCTCCTACGAGCAGTACTTC. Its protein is CSVEDRRGASYEQYF.